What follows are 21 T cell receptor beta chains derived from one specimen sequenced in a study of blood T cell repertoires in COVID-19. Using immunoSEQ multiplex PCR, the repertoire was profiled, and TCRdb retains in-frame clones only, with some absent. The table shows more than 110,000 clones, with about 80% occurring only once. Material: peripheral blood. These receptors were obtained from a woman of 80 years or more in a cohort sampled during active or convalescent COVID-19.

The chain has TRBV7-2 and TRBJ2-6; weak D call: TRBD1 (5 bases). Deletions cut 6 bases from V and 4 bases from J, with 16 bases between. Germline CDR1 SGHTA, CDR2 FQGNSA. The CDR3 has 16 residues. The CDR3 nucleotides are TGTGCCAGCAGTCTAAGGAAGGGGTCCGGGGCCAACGTCCTGACTTTC. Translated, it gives CASSLRKGSGANVLTF.

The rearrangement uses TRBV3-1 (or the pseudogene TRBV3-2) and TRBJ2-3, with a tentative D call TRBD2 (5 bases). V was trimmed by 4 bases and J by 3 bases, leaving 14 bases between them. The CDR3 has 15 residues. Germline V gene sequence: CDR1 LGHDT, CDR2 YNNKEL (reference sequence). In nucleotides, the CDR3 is TGTGCCAGCAGCCCCAGGTCTGGAGGAACAGATACGCAGTATTTT. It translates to CASSPRSGGTDTQYF.

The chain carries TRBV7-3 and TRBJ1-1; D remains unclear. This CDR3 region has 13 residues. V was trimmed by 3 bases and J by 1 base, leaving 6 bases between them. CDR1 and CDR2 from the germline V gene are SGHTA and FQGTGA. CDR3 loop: CASSFNWNTEAFF. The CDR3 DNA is TGTGCCAGCAGCTTTAATTGGAACACTGAAGCTTTCTTT. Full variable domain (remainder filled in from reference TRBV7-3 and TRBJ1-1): GAGVSQTPSNKVTEKGKYVELRCDPISGHTALYWYRQSLGQGPEFLIYFQGTGAADDSGLPNDRFFAVRPEGSVSTLKIQRTERGDSAVYLCASSFNWNTEAFFGQGTRLTVV.

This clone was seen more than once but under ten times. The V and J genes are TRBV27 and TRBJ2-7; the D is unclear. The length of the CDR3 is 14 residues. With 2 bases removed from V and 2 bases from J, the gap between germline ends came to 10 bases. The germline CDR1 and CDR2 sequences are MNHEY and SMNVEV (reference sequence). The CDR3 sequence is CASSLSDGTYEQYV. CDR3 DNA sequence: TGTGCCAGCAGTTTAAGCGACGGAACCTACGAGCAGTACGTC.

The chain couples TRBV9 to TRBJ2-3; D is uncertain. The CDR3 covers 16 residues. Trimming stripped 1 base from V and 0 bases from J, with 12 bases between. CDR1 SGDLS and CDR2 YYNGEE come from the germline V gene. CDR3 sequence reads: CASSVFFVTSTDTQYF. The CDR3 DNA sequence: TGTGCCAGCAGCGTATTTTTCGTCACTAGCACAGATACGCAGTATTTT.

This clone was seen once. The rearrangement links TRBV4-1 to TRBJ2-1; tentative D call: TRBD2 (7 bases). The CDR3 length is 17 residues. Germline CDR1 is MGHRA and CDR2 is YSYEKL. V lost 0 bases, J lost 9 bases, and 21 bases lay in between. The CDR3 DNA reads TGCGCCAGCAGCCAAGATAGTATAGGGGGGGCCAGGTTTGAGCAGTTCTTC. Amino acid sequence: CASSQDSIGGARFEQFF.

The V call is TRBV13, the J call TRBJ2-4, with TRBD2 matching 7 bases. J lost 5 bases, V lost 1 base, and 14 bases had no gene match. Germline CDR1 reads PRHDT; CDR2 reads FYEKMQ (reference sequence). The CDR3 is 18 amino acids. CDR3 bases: TGTGCCAGCAGCTTAGTTGGTTTGGGGAGGGTGACGGAAAACATTCAGTACTTC. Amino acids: CASSLVGLGRVTENIQYF.

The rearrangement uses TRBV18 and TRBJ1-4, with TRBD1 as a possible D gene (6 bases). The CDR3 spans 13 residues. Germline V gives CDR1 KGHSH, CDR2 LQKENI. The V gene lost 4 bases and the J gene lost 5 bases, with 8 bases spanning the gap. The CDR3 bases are TGTGCCAGCTCACAAGGACAGAATGAAAAACTGTTTTTT. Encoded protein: CASSQGQNEKLFF.

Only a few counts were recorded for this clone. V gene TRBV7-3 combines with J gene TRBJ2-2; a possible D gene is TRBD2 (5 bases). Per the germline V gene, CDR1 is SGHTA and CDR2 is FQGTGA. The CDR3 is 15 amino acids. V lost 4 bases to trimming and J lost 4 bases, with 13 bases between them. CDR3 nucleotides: TGTGCCAGCAGCTCTAGCAGTAGAGGCACCGGGGAGCTGTTTTTT. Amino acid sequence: CASSSSSRGTGELFF.

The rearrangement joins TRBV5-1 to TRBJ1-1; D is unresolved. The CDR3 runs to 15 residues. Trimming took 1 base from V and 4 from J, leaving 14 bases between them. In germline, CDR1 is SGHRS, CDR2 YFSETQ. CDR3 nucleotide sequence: TGCGCCAGCAGCTTGAATTCCGGGAGGAGCACTGAAGCTTTCTTT. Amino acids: CASSLNSGRSTEAFF. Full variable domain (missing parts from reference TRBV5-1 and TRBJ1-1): KAGVTQTPRYLIKTRGQQVTLSCSPISGHRSVSWYQQTPGQGLQFLFEYFSETQRNKGNFPGRFSGRQFSNSRSEMNVSTLELGDSALYLCASSLNSGRSTEAFFGQGTRLTVV.

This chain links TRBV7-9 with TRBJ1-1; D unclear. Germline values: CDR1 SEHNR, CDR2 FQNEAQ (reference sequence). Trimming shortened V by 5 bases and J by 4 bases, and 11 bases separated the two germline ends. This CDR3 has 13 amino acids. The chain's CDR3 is CASSLPEGTEAFF. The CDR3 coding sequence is TGTGCCAGCAGCCTTCCGGAGGGCACTGAAGCTTTCTTT.

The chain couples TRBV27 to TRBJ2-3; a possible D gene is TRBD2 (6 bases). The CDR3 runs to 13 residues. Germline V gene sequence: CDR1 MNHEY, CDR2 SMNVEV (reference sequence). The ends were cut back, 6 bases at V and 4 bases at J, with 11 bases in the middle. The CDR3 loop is CASRDYEADTQYF. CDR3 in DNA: TGTGCCAGCAGGGACTATGAGGCAGATACGCAGTATTTT.

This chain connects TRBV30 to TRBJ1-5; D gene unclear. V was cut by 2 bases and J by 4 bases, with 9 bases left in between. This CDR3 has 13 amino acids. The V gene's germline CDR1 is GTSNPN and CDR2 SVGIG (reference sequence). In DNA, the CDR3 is TGTGCCTGGAGTACGGGGATTAATCAGCCCCAGCATTTT. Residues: CAWSTGINQPQHF. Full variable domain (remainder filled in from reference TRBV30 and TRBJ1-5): SQTIHQWPATLVQPVGSPLSLECTVEGTSNPNLYWYRQAAGRGLQLLFYSVGIGQISSEVPQNLSASRPQDRQFILSSKKLLLSDSGFYLCAWSTGINQPQHFGDGTRLSIL.

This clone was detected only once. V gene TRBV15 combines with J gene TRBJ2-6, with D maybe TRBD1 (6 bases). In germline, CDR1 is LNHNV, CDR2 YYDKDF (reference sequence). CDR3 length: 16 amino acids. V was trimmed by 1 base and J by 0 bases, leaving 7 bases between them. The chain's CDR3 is CATSRARGSGANVLTF. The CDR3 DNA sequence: TGTGCCACCAGCAGAGCCAGGGGCTCTGGGGCCAACGTCCTGACTTTC.

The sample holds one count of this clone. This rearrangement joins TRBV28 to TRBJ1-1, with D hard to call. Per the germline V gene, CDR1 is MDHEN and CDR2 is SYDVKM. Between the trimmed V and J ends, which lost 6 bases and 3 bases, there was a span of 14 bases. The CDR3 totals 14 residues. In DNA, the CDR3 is TGTGCCAGCAGCCTCGGAGGGCCAGACACTGAAGCTTTCTTT. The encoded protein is CASSLGGPDTEAFF.

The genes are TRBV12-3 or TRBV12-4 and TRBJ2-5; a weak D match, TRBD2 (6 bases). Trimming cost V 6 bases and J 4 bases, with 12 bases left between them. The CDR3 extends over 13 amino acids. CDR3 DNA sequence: TGTGCCAGCAGAACTAGCTCGGGAGAGACCCAGTACTTC. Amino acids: CASRTSSGETQYF.

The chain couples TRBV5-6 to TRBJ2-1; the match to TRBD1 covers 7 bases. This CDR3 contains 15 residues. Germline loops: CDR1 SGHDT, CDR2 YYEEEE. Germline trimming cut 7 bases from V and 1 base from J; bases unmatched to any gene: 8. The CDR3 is CASLYRGLSYNEQFF. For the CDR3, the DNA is TGTGCCAGCCTTTACAGGGGCCTTTCCTACAATGAGCAGTTCTTC.

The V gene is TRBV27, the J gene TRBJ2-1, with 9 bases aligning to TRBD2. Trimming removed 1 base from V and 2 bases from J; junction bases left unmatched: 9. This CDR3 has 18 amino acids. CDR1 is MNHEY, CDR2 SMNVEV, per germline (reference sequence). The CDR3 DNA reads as TGTGCCAGCAGTTTATTCACAGGACTAGCGCTTCCCTACAATGAGCAGTTCTTC. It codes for CASSLFTGLALPYNEQFF.

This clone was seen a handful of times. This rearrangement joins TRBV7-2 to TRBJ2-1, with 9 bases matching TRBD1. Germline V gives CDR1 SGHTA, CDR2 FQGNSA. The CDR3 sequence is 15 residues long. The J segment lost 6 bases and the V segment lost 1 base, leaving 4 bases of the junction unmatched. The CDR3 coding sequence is TGTGCCAGCAGCTTAGTAGGGACAGGGTTCAATGAGCAGTTCTTC. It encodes CASSLVGTGFNEQFF.

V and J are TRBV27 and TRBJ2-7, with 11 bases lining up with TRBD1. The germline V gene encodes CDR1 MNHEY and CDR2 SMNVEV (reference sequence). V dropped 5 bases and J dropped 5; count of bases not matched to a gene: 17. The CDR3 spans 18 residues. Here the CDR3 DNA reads TGTGCCAGCAGTCCCTACGGACAGGGGGCTTTATTACCTAACGAGCAGTACGTC. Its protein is CASSPYGQGALLPNEQYV.

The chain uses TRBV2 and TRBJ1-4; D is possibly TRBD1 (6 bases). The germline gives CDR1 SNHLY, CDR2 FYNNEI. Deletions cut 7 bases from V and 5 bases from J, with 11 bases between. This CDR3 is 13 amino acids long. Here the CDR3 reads CASTRGMNEKLFF. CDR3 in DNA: TGTGCCAGCACCAGGGGAATGAATGAAAAACTGTTTTTT.